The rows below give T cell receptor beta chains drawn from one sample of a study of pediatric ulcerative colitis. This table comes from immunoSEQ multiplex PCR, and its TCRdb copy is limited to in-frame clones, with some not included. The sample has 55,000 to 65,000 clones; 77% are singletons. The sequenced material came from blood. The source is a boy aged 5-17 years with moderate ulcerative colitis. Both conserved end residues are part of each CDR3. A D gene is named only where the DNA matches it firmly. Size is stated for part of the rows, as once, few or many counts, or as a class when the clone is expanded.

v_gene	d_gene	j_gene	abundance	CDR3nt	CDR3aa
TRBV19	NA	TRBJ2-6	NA	TGTGCCAGTCGGACAGTAAGGTTGACCAGCTCTGGGGCCAACGTCCTGACTTTC	CASRTVRLTSSGANVLTF
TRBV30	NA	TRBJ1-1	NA	TGTGCCTGGAGTCTAGTTATGAACACTGAAGCTTTCTTT	CAWSLVMNTEAFF
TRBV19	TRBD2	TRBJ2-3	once	TGTGCCAGTAGTATCGATACTAGCGGGGGGCGCGGAAATACGCAGTATTTT	CASSIDTSGGRGNTQYF
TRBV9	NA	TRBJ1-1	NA	TGTGCCAGCAGCGTAGAGAGCTCGGCGTTGCGAGCTTTCTTT	CASSVESSALRAFF
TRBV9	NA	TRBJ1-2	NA	TGTGCCAGCAGCCTTAATTCAGGGTTGGGTGGCTACACCTTC	CASSLNSGLGGYTF
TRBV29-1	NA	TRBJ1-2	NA	TGCAGTGCTAACCGGGACTTTGGAGAATATGGCTACACCTTC	CSANRDFGEYGYTF
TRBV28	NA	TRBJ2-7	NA	TGTGCCAGCACCCCTGGGACCTTTTCCTACGAGCAGTACTTC	CASTPGTFSYEQYF
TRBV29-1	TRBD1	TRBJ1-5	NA	TGCAGCGTGTCGGAGACAGGGGATCAGCCCCAGCATTTT	CSVSETGDQPQHF
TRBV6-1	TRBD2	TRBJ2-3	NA	TGTGCCAGCAGTGACAGGACTAGCGGCCCCCAAGGAGGTACGCAGTATTTT	CASSDRTSGPQGGTQYF
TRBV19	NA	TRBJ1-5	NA	TGTGCCAGTAGTCTAGGGGTTCGCAATCAGCCCCAGCATTTT	CASSLGVRNQPQHF
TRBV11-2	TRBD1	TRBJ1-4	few	TGTGCCAGCAGCTCCGGGGACAGGGGGCTGTATGAAAAACTGTTTTTT	CASSSGDRGLYEKLFF
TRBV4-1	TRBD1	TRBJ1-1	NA	TGCGCCAGCAGCCAATCGACAGGGGCAAACACTGAAGCTTTCTTT	CASSQSTGANTEAFF
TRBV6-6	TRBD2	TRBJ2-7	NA	TGTGCCAGCATTAGCGGGAGCTCCTACGAGCAGTACTTC	CASISGSSYEQYF
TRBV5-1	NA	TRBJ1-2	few	TGCGCCAGCAGCTTCACAGGAGAAACTAACTATGGCTACACCTTC	CASSFTGETNYGYTF
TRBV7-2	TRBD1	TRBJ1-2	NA	TGTGCCAGCAGACAGACAGGGACAGGGAGCTACACCTTC	CASRQTGTGSYTF
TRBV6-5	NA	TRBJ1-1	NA	TGTGCCAGCAGTCGGGAGGGGACGGAAGAAGCTTTCTTT	CASSREGTEEAFF
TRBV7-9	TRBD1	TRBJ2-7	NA	TGTGCCAGCAGCGATAGGACAGGGGATGTCTACGAGCAGTACTTC	CASSDRTGDVYEQYF
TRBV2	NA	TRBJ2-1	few	TGTGCCAGCACAGAGGGGGGTGAGCAGTTCTTC	CASTEGGEQFF
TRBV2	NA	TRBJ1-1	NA	TGTGCCAGCAGTGAAAACAGGTTTCCTGAAGCTTTCTTT	CASSENRFPEAFF
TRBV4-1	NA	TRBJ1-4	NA	TGCGCCAGCAGCCACACCTTACGCCTCAGCGAAAAACTGTTTTTT	CASSHTLRLSEKLFF
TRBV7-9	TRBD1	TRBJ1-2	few	TGTGCCAGCAGCTTACAGGGGGCAGGTGGCTACACCTTC	CASSLQGAGGYTF
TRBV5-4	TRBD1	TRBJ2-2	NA	TGTGCCAGCAGCTTCCTGATGACAGGGTTGGCCGGGGAGCTGTTTTTT	CASSFLMTGLAGELFF
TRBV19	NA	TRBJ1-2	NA	TGTGCCAGTAGTATACCTGGGTATGGCTACACCTTC	CASSIPGYGYTF
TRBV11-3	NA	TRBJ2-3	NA	TGTGCCAGCAGCTTAGGGGCGTCAACTAGCACAGATACGCAGTATTTT	CASSLGASTSTDTQYF
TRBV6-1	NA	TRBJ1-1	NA	TGTGCCAGCAGTGACTTTAAGTGGAGGGCCGGCCGCTTGAACACTGAAGCTTTCTTT	CASSDFKWRAGRLNTEAFF
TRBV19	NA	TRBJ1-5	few	TGTGCCACCCGACCGGGGGCTAGCAATCAGCCCCAGCATTTT	CATRPGASNQPQHF
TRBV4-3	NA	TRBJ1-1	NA	TGCGCCAGCAGCCAAGATTGGTCCAGGGAAGCTTTCTTT	CASSQDWSREAFF
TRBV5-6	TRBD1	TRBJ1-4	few	TGTGCCAGCAGCTCGCTGGACAGGGGGCTTGAAAAACTGTTTTTT	CASSSLDRGLEKLFF
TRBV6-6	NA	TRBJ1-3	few	TGTGCCAGCAGTTACTCGACAGATCATGGAAACACCATATATTTT	CASSYSTDHGNTIYF
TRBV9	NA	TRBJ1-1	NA	TGTGCCAGCAGCCCAGAGGCCCCTTTGGGCACTGAAGCTTTCTTT	CASSPEAPLGTEAFF
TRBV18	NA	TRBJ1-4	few	TGTGCCAGCTCACCCTCCCGGGAAAAACTGTTTTTT	CASSPSREKLFF
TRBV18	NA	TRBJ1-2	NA	TGTGCCAGCTCACCACAGAAGGGTCGGGGAGGCTACACCTTC	CASSPQKGRGGYTF
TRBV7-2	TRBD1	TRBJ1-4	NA	TGTGCCAGCAGCCGACAGGGGGCCGTTGAAAAACTGTTTTTT	CASSRQGAVEKLFF
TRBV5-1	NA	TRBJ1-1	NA	TGCGCCAGCAGCTTGGCTGGGTCTGGCCCCCCGAACACTGAAGCTTTCTTT	CASSLAGSGPPNTEAFF
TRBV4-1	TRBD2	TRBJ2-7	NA	TGCGCCAGCAGCACACGATCAACTAGCGGGGTGACCTACGAGCAGTACTTC	CASSTRSTSGVTYEQYF
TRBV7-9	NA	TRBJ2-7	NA	TGTGCCAGCAGTCCCGAGGGCTACGAGCAGTACTTC	CASSPEGYEQYF
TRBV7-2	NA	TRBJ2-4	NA	TGTGCCAGCAGCTTCGTAGCCGCAGGGGCCAAAAACATTCAGTACTTC	CASSFVAAGAKNIQYF
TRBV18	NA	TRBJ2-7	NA	TGTGCCAGCTCACCATCCTTCGCCAACGAGCAGTACTTC	CASSPSFANEQYF
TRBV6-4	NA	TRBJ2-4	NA	TGTGCCAGCCCTACGAAACGAAGTGACATTCAGTACTTC	CASPTKRSDIQYF
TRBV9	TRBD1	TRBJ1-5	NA	TGTGCCAGCAGCGTAGGGGGGACAGGGGGCGATCAGCCCCAGCATTTT	CASSVGGTGGDQPQHF
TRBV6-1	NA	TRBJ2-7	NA	TGTGCCAGCAGTGAGGGTTACGAGCAGTACTTC	CASSEGYEQYF
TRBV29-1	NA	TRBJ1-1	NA	TGCAGCGTTGCTATGGGGAGGGTGAACACTGAAGCTTTCTTT	CSVAMGRVNTEAFF
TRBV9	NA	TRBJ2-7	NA	TGTGCCAGCAGCGGAGGGGACTTCCTTTCCCACGAGCAGTACTTC	CASSGGDFLSHEQYF
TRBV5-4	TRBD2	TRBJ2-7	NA	TGTGCCAGCAGCTGGGGCTTAGCGGGGGAGCAGTACTTC	CASSWGLAGEQYF
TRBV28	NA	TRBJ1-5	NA	TGTGCCAGCAGTTCCCCAAGATATAGCAATCAGCCCCAGCATTTT	CASSSPRYSNQPQHF
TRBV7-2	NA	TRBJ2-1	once	TGTGCCAGCAGCTCCCCGACTAGTTTCTATGAGCAGTTCTTC	CASSSPTSFYEQFF
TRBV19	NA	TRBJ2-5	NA	TGTGCCAGTAGTCCCGGTGAGGGCGGAGAGACCCAGTACTTC	CASSPGEGGETQYF
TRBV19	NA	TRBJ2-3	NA	TGTGCCAGTAGTATAGAAGGGGCTAGAGATACGCAGTATTTT	CASSIEGARDTQYF
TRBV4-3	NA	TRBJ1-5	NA	TGCGCCAGCAGCCACACCCCGGGGGGTTCCCCTCATTTT	CASSHTPGGSPHF
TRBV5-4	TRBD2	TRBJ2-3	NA	TGTGCCAGCAGCCTTGGGACTAGCGGGATATTTGGCACAGATACGCAGTATTTT	CASSLGTSGIFGTDTQYF
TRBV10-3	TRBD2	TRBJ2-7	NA	TGTGCCATTGGGGGTCGGGGACTAGCCAGCGAGCAGTACTTC	CAIGGRGLASEQYF
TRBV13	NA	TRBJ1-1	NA	TGTGCCAGCTATCCGTCCGGGGCTCTGAACACTGAAGCTTTCTTT	CASYPSGALNTEAFF
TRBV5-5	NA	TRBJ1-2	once	TGTGCCAGCAGCTTGGCTGCTTTGTATGGCTACACCTTC	CASSLAALYGYTF
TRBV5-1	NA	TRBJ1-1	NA	TGCGCCAGCAGCTTGGCCGGGGGACACACTGAAGCTTTCTTT	CASSLAGGHTEAFF
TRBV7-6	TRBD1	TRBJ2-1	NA	TGTGCCAGCAGCTTAGCGGACAGGGGGTTCGATGAGCAGTTCTTC	CASSLADRGFDEQFF
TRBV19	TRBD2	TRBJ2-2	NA	TGTGCCAGTAGTCCACACATACTAGCGAGGCAGAACACCGGGGAGCTGTTTTTT	CASSPHILARQNTGELFF
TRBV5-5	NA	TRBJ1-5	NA	TGTGCCAGCAGCTTCGAGTCGGGTCGAAATCAGCCCCAGCATTTT	CASSFESGRNQPQHF